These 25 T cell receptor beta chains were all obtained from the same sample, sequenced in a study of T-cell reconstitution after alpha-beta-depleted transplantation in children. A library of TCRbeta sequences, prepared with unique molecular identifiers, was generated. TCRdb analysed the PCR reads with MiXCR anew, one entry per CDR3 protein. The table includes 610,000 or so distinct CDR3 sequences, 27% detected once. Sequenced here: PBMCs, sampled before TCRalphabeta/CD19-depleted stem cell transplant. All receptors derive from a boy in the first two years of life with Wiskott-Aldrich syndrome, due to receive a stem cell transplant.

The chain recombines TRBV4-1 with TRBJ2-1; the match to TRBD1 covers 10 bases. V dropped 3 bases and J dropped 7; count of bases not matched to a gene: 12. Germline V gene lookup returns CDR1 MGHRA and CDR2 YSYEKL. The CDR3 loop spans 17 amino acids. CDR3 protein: CASSHTGTGVFGNEQFF. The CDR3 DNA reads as TGCGCCAGCAGCCACACCGGGACAGGGGTATTCGGGAATGAGCAGTTCTTC.

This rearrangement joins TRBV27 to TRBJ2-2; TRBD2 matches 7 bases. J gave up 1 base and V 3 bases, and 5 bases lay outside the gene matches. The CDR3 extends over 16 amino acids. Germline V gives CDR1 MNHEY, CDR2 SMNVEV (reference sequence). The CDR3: CASSFVASGNTGELFF. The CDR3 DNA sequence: TGTGCCAGCAGTTTTGTGGCTAGCGGGAACACCGGGGAGCTGTTTTTT.

CDR3 loop: CASSLAALAEYNEQFF. As DNA, the CDR3 is TGTGCCAGCAGCTTGGCCGCTCTAGCGGAGTACAATGAGCAGTTCTTC. The chain links TRBV5-8 to TRBJ2-1; 7 bases are a match to TRBD2. The CDR3 is made up of 16 amino acids. V lost 0 bases, J lost 4 bases, and 7 bases stayed unmatched. Germline values: CDR1 SGHTS, CDR2 YDEGEE.

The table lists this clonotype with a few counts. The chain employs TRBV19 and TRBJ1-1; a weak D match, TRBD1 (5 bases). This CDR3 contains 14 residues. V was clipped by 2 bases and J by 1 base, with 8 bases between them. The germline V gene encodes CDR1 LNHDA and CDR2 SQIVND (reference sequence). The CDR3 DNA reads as TGTGCCAGTAGTATACAGGACACGAACACTGAAGCTTTCTTT. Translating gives CASSIQDTNTEAFF. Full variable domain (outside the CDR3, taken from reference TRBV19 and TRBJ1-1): DGGITQSPKYLFRKEGQNVTLSCEQNLNHDAMYWYRQDPGQGLRLIYYSQIVNDFQKGDIAEGYSVSREKKESFPLTVTSAQKNPTAFYLCASSIQDTNTEAFFGQGTRLTVV.

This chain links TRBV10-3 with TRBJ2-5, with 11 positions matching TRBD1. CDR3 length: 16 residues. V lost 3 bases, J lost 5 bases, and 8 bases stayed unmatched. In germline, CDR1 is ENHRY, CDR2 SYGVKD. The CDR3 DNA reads TGTGCCATCAGTGACCCACGGACAGGGGGCCTCGAGACCCAGTACTTC. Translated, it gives CAISDPRTGGLETQYF.

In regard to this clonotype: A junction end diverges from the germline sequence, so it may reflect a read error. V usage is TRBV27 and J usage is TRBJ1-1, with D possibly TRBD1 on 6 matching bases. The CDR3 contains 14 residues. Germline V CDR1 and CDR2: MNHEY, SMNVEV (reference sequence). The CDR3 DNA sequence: TGTGCCAGCAGTTTTCAGGGGCGGACCACTGAAGCTTCCTTT. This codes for CASSFQGRTTEASF.

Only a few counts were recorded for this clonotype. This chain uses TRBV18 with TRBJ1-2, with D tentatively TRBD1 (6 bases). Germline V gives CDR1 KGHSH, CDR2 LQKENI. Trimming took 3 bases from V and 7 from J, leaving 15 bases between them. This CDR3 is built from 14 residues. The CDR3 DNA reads TGTGCCAGCTCACCGAACAGGGAGGGCACTGGCTACACCTTC. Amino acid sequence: CASSPNREGTGYTF.

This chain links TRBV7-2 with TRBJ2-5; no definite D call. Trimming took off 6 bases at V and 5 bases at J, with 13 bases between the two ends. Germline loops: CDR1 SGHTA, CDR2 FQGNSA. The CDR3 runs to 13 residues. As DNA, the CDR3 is TGTGCCAGCAGTCCTAGTGGAATCGAGACCCAGTACTTC. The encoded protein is CASSPSGIETQYF.

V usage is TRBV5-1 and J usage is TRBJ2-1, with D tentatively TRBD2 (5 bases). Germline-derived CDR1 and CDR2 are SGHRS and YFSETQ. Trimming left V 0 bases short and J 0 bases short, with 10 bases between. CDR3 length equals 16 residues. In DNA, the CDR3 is TGCGCCAGCAGCTTGGGGGTAGCGCCCTCCTACAATGAGCAGTTCTTC. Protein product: CASSLGVAPSYNEQFF.

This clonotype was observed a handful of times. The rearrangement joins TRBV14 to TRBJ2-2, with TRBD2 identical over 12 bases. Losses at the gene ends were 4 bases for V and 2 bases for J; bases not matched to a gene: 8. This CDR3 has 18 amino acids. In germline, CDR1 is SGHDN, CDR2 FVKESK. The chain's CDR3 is CASSLRLAGVGNTGELFF. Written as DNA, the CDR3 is TGTGCCAGCAGCCTCAGACTAGCGGGAGTGGGTAACACCGGGGAGCTGTTTTTT.

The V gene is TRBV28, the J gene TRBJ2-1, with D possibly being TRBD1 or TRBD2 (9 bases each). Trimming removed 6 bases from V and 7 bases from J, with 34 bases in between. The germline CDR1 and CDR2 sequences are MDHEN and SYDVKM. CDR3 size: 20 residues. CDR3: CASRGTGRVAGVVVGNEQFF. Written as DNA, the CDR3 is TGTGCCAGCAGGGGGACAGGGAGAGTAGCGGGAGTGGTCGTTGGTAATGAGCAGTTCTTC.

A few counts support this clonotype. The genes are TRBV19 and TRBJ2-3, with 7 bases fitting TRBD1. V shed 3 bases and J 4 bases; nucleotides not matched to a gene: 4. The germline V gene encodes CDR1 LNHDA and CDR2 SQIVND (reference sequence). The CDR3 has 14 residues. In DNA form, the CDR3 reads TGTGCCAGTAGTATCGGCCAGGGGGCAGATACGCAGTATTTT. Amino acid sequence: CASSIGQGADTQYF.

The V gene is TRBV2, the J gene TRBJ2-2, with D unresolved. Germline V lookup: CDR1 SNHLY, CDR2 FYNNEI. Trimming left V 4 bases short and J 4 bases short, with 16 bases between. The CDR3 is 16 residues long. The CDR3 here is CASSGPSPLPTGELFF. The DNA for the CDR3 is TGTGCCAGCAGTGGCCCGAGCCCCTTACCCACCGGGGAGCTGTTTTTT.

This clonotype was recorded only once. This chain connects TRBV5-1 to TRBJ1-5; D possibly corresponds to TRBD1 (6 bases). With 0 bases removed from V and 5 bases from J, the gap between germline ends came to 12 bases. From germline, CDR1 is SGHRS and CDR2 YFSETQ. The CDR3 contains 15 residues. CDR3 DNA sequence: TGCGCCAGCAGCTTGGATGGGGGCAGGTATCAGCCCCAGCATTTT. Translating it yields CASSLDGGRYQPQHF.

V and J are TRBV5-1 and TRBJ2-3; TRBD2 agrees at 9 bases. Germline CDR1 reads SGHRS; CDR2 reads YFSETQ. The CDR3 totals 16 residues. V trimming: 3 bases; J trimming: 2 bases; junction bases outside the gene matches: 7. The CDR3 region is CASSSTSGPSTDTQYF. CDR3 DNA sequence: TGCGCCAGCAGCTCGACTAGCGGACCTTCCACAGATACGCAGTATTTT.

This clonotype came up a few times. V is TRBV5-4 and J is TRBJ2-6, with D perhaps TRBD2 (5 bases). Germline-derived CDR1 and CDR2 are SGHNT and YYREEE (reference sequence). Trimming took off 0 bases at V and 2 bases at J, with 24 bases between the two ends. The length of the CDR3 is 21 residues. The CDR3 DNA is TGTGCCAGCAGCTTGGTCGGGATGATCGGCTCTCTCTTTACTGGGGCCAACGTCCTGACTTTC. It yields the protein CASSLVGMIGSLFTGANVLTF.

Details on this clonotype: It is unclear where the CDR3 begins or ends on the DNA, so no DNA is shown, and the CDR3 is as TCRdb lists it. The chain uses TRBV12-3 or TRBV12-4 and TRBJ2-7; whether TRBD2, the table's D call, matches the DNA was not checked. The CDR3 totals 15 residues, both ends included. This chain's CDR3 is CASSFVASGNYEQCF.

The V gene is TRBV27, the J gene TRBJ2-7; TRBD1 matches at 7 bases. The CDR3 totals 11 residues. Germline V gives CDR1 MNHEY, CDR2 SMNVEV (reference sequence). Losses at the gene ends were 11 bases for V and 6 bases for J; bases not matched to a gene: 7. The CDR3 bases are TGTGCCGGGCAGGGGGAATGCGAGCAGTACTTC. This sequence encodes CAGQGECEQYF.

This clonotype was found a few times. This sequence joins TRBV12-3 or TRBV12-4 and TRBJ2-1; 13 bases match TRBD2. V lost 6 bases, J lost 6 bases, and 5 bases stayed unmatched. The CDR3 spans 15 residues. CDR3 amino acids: CASRVTSGRANEQFF. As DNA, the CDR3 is TGTGCCAGCAGGGTTACTAGCGGGAGGGCCAATGAGCAGTTCTTC.

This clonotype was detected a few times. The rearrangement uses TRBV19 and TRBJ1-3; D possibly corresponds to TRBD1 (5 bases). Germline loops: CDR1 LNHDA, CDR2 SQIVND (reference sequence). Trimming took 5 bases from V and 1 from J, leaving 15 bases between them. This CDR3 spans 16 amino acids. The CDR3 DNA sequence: TGTGCCAGTAGTGGTCGGCGGGGGTCTTCTGGAAACACCATATATTTT. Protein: CASSGRRGSSGNTIYF.

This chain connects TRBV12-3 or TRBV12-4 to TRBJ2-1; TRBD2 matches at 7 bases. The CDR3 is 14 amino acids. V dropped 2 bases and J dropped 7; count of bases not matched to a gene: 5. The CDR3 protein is CASSLLRTRNEQFF. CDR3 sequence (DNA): TGTGCCAGCAGTTTACTTAGGACTAGGAATGAGCAGTTCTTC.

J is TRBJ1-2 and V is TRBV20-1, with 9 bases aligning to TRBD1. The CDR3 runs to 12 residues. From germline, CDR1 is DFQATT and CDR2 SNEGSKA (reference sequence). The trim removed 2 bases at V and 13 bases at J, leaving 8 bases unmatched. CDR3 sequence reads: CSARIQGQGGTF. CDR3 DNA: TGCAGTGCTAGAATTCAGGGACAGGGTGGCACCTTC.

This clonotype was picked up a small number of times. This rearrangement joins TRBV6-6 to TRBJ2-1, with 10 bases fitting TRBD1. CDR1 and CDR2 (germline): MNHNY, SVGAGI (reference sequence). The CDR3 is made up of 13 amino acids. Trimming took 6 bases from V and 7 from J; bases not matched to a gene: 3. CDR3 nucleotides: TGTGCCAGCAGCACGGACAGGGGGAATGAGCAGTTCTTC. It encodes CASSTDRGNEQFF.

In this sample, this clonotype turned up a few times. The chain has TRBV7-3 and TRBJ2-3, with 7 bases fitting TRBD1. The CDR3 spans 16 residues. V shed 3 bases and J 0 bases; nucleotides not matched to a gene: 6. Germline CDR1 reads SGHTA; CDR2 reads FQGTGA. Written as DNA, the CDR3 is TGTGCCAGCAGCTTCCTTCCGGGACAGAGCACAGATACGCAGTATTTT. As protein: CASSFLPGQSTDTQYF. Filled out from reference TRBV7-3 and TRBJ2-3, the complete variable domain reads GAGVSQTPSNKVTEKGKYVELRCDPISGHTALYWYRQSLGQGPEFLIYFQGTGAADDSGLPNDRFFAVRPEGSVSTLKIQRTERGDSAVYLCASSFLPGQSTDTQYFGPGTRLTVL.

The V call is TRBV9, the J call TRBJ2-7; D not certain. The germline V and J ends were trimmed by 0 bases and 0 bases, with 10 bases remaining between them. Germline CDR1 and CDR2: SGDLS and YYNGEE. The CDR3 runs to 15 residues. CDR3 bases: TGTGCCAGCAGCGTAGTTAGGGTCAGCTCCTACGAGCAGTACTTC. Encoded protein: CASSVVRVSSYEQYF. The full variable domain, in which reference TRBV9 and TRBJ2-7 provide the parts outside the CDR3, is DSGVTQTPKHLITATGQRVTLRCSPRSGDLSVYWYQQSLDQGLQFLIQYYNGEERAKGNILERFSAQQFPDLHSELNLSSLELGDSALYFCASSVVRVSSYEQYFGPGTRLTVT.